This entry features one TCR beta chain sequence. The count of this clone is one. Its specific antigen is unknown. Base quality data are lacking; no much larger clone is found one base away. These data belong to a study of cytomegalovirus exposure and HLA in healthy donors (dated by TCRdb to the late 2010s). In the study overall: In an earlier analysis of 450 to 750 of the donors, about 260 Gb of sequence data and 117 million unique TCR beta sequences from about 180 million T cells were reported. The study combined high-throughput TCR immunosequencing, statistical association of individual TCRs with disease status, and machine learning to predict cytomegalovirus infection status. Every repertoire in the discovery cohort had been generated on one and the same sequencing platform. In an earlier analysis of roughly 540 of the donors, high-throughput TCR beta sequencing was used to judge whether each TCR beta V gene segment behaved as functional or pseudogenic. Donor age, sex, ethnicity and CMV serostatus were collected together with the repertoire data. Class I and class II HLA loci were covered by the typing at four-digit resolution. Across approximately 420 genotyped donors of the cohort, an average of about 240,000 unique TCR beta nucleotide sequences per donor were sequenced, and roughly 20% of those sequences were non-productive. About five DR-DQ haplotypes were handled as single units for association and clustering, since linkage in the cohort was strong. A separate validation cohort of approximately 130 different subjects was used in addition to the approximately 610-subject first cohort. A later genetic analysis used genome-wide SNP genotypes for about three fifths of the roughly 700 donors, treating that subset as a discovery cohort. Rather than drawing on any new phenotypic data, the later analysis identified candidate immune exposures from TCR beta sequences and the way those sequences occurred across donors. A later analysis re-analyzed previously published TCR beta repertoires from 650 to 800 donors and added high-resolution HLA genotyping to study TCR occurrence patterns. Of the roughly 400 genotyped donors, 65% to 90% fell in the genetic ancestry cluster associated with self-reported Caucasian donors. An early release that covered roughly 600 HLA-typed donors contained about 300 gigabases of sequencing data and 80 million or so unique TCR sequences. Typing coverage varied by locus: about 629-630 donors for A, B, C, DRB1 and DQB1; approximately 500 for DQA1; 606 for DPA1; 450 to 480 for DPB1. The study was designed to test whether signatures of past pathogen exposure could be identified by cataloging public T cell receptors. The T cell repertoires of 700 or so subjects were profiled by immunosequencing and related to cytomegalovirus serostatus.

V is trimmed back by 7 bases and J by 3 bases, and the junction contains 1 base that no gene match accounts for. Taken from cysteine to phenylalanine, the CDR3 has 13 residues. Just CDR3 DNA is preserved here, 39 bases in frame from base 1. CDR1 and CDR2 are read off the germline V gene as ENHRY and SYGVKD. The paper as a whole reports these results and caveats: In vitro tests confirmed that a few of the cytomegalovirus-associated TCR beta chains recognize cytomegalovirus antigens. In a later analysis, most CMV-associated TCR beta chains were found to appear HLA-restricted, with HLA associations seemingly driven largely by CMV exposure. In both the original and validation cohorts, the classifier was reported to diagnose cytomegalovirus status with high specificity and sensitivity. A later analysis found that HLA-associated TCR beta chains were more clonally expanded and had lower generation probabilities than equally common non-associated chains. The study listed 150 to 200 TCR beta chains as associated with cytomegalovirus. A further reported finding was that TCR beta sequences accurately predicted the HLA-A and HLA-B alleles for most subjects in the first cohort. Immune exposure information for the cohort was limited to CMV serostatus. Compared with the approximately 670-donor mean, donors in an Asian-associated ancestry cluster had fewer N-insertions in productive TCRs, according to a later genetic analysis. A later analysis reported that several top co-occurrence clusters appeared linked to parvovirus B19, influenza, CMV and Epstein-Barr virus. In a later analysis, some 18,000 TCR beta sequences were associated with specific HLA alleles at a false discovery rate of 0.05. Assigning TCR associations to individual alleles was difficult when HLA alleles, especially DR and DQ, strongly co-occurred. According to the authors, the approach could potentially be generalized to other disease states and immunological phenotypes. An association between a missense DCLRE1C variant and V-gene and J-gene trimming of TCR beta chains was found in a later genetic analysis and replicated in an independent cohort. Some IMGT-functional V segments, including TRBV6-2 and TRBV6-3, could not be told apart with the 87-base-pair reads, so those segments were excluded. Across donors, most TCR sequences were observed very rarely, whereas some public TCRs were present in many individuals. According to a later analysis, TCR association rates differed among HLA loci, with DRB1 alleles showing the most associated TCRs and HLA-C alleles showing the fewest. Linkage disequilibrium might explain the correlated functional status among segregating V segments, but an unknown experimental factor could not be excluded. Because HLA typing was unavailable for some donors at each locus, only the typed subset was used in association tests. This cohort had only TCR beta chains sequenced, and the lack of alpha or paired-chain data limited which features could be detected. Sequencing depth was assumed to be roughly uniform across donors in the presence/absence analyses, though that assumption may not hold. Broadly in line with IMGT annotations, most TCR beta V segments showed up in productive rearrangements about 87% or about 30% of the time in an earlier analysis of about 500 of the donors. Because counts were too low, 15 to 20 rarely observed V segments, including chromosome 9 orphons, were left out of the earlier analysis of some 600 of the donors. A group of highly shared sequence variants was considered likely to be a technical artifact of the sequencing pipeline.

The cohort was made up of approximately 670 healthy bone marrow donors. All cohort members were sampled while nominally healthy, although unrecorded immune exposures were likely present. The donor tested CMV seronegative, placing the donor among the 350 or so seronegative members of the cohort. A peripheral blood sample was collected from each donor, and TCR beta sequencing was performed on peripheral blood mononuclear cells. The Qiagen DNeasy Blood Extraction Kit was used to extract genomic DNA from the blood cell samples. Library prep was done by the immunoSEQ multiplex PCR assay. The multiplex PCR relied on a mix of 60 forward primers for TCR Vbeta segments and 13 reverse primers for TCR Jbeta segments. Amplification of the CDR3 region of rearranged TCR beta genes was performed with a multiplex PCR assay on genomic DNA. The Illumina HiSeq System was used to sequence the amplified TCR beta libraries as 87-base-pair reads. The paper's data handling went like this. A later analysis tallied around 87 million unique TCR beta chains across the 660 or so repertoires, and approximately 11 million of those chains were shared by two or more donors. To remove PCR and sequencing errors, raw reads were error-corrected and collapsed into unique sequences using a nearest-neighbor algorithm that merged closely related sequences. V, D and J gene segments were assigned by aligning CDR3 sequences to IMGT reference sequences. For a sequence to be retained, a match of at least six nucleotides was required to both a V gene segment and a J gene segment. Rearrangements were classified as productive when the CDR3 lacked stop codons and remained in frame with V and J, and all other rearrangements were classified as non-productive. CDR3 was defined according to IMGT convention as the region running from the second conserved V-encoded cysteine to the conserved J-encoded phenylalanine. Sequences without an unambiguous match to a single V gene segment were excluded from the earlier analysis of 587 of the donors. In an earlier analysis of about 590 of the donors, a V segment was called functional when productive rearrangements were above 56.7%, and segregating when the standard deviation between donors exceeded 5%. A statistical classification framework was developed to diagnose cytomegalovirus status using the catalog of TCR beta chain sequences. In a later analysis, TCR nucleotide sequences were compared against IMGT/GENE-DB human TR gene sequences so that V and J genes could be assigned. A later analysis assigned CDR3 sequences and most-parsimonious VDJ recombination scenarios with the TCRdist pipeline. In a later analysis, each TCR beta chain was defined by its CDR3 amino acid sequence together with its V-gene family, and reads without a unique V-gene family were excluded. In a later analysis, 500 to 700 highly shared, low-generation-probability nucleotide sequences were removed to address suspected cross-contamination and a sequencing artifact. In a later analysis, a clonal expansion index was calculated for each public chain from normalized within-repertoire ranks of inferred template counts. A later analysis computed generation probabilities with a VDJ recombination model fitted to out-of-frame rearrangements, and checked the results against IGoR. Hypergeometric tests were used in a later analysis to score TCR-TCR, TCR-HLA and TCR-CMV co-occurrence, with a repertoire-size bias correction applied to the TCR pairs. To estimate false discovery rates, a later analysis permuted the HLA or CMV assignments 20 times. In a later analysis, co-occurring TCRs were grouped using DBSCAN, with TCRdist sequence similarity added in when clustering inside HLA-allele-positive subsets. Co-occurrence clustering excluded repertoires with fewer than 30,000 or more than 120,000 public chains, plus five with anomalous nucleotide sharing. In TCRdb, the immuneACCESS table is reduced to in-frame sequences with V and J assigned. These tables do not hold every clone; where another copy was compared, an unresolved V gene accounts for under half, and the others remain unexplained. Clone size and V and J calls were adopted from that table, with D and trimming inferred from the DNA. A total of 100,000 to 150,000 clones appear in this sample, less than 75% of them only once. Around 3.7% of the sample belongs to the ten largest clones.

The receptor was derived from a woman aged 40-49 years in good health and CMV-seronegative. The chain is made from TRBV10-3 and TRBJ1-1, and 11 junction bases match TRBD1. The sample was PBMCs. The CDR3 region reads CAIMGQGDTEAFF. The nucleotide sequence is TGTGCCATCATGGGACAGGGGGACACTGAAGCTTTCTTT.